This T cell receptor (beta chain) appears in the sequencing data of a study of cytotoxic CD8 clonotypes in ibrutinib-treated CLL (TCRdb year 2021). For the wider study: The cohort was composed of approximately 11 relapsed/refractory and roughly 15 treatment-naive patients; IGHV unmutated status was identified in about 17 patients. All remission and progressive disease samples were collected while patients were still receiving ibrutinib. Cryopreserved peripheral blood mononuclear cells were collected before treatment, at response, and at either disease progression or sustained remission. Responses were partial in roughly 25 patients and complete in 2; after median around 65 months follow-up, roughly 15 stayed in remission and roughly twelve progressed. The response samples were drawn at a median of approximately twelve months into treatment, with a range of about 6 to 36 months. On average, each sample yielded 270,000 or so productive templates and 80,000 to 95,000 productive rearrangements. Of the roughly 90 people in the trial, around 25 had longitudinal samples available. The full study reports these points: Sustained-remission and progressing patients did not have matched sampling times, and lymph node repertoires were not examined. At ibrutinib response clonality went up, during sustained remission it held steady, and at progression it dropped back toward baseline. Baseline clonality was found to be higher than that of age-matched healthy donors and was strongly correlated with circulating CD8+ T-cell counts. Public clonotypes were found to be uncommon and were observed to contract or remain stable during treatment; the increase in clonality was shown to reflect expansion of private clonotypes at ibrutinib response.

The time point label here, explained by the study, means: approximately 2 years on ibrutinib. For TCR beta library preparation, 1.5 to 2.5 micrograms of genomic DNA was extracted from cryopreserved PBMCs. Longitudinal blood samples from CLL patients on ibrutinib monotherapy were analyzed using high-throughput TCR beta sequencing. The patients were enrolled in a single-center, open-label phase 2 trial of ibrutinib monotherapy. A MiSeq instrument was used for deep resolution sequencing, which targeted depths ranging from 1 in 1 million up to 1 in 200,000 T cells, with coverage averaging 10x for each clonotype. The immunoSEQ hsTCRB Kit was used to generate TCR beta libraries. The original methods were these. ImmunoSEQ Data Assistant and ImmunoSEQ Analyzer were used for data analysis, and V, D and J genes were assigned according to IMGT definitions. Clonality was computed as one minus normalized Shannon entropy of productive rearrangement frequencies, ranging from 0 to 1. Public clonotype analysis was restricted to overrepresented clonotypes comprising at least 0.05% of each patient's repertoire. Repertoires from about a dozen age-matched healthy donors in immuneACCESS were used as clonality controls. TCRdb re-hosts the immuneACCESS table, in-frame sequences only. Its copies lack some clones; in the studies checked, an unresolved V gene accounts for under half of them, and the cause for the rest is not known. That table supplies the V and J calls and clone size; D and trimming were determined from the DNA. The sample data list 150,000 or so clones, and about 84% of these were observed just once. The ten largest account for about 5% of the sample.

According to the germline V gene, CDR1 reads SGHTA and CDR2 reads FQGTGA. Inclusive of the bounding cysteine and phenylalanine, the CDR3 is 14 residues long. Only CDR3 DNA remains: 42 bases, in frame from the first base. Cut back by 3 bases and 7 bases, the V and J ends lie 10 bases apart. A remark on this clone: No cognate antigen has been identified for it. It has no much larger one-base neighbor in the sample; base qualities were not kept.

In this chain, TRBV7-3 is recombined with TRBJ2-6; no confident D gene assignment can be made. This specimen was PBMCs, taken after 24 months of ibrutinib treatment. This clonotype was obtained from a human donor with chronic lymphocytic leukemia. The CDR3 sequence is CASSFLTRANVLTF. The base sequence is TGTGCCAGCAGCTTCCTTACCCGAGCCAACGTCCTGACTTTC.